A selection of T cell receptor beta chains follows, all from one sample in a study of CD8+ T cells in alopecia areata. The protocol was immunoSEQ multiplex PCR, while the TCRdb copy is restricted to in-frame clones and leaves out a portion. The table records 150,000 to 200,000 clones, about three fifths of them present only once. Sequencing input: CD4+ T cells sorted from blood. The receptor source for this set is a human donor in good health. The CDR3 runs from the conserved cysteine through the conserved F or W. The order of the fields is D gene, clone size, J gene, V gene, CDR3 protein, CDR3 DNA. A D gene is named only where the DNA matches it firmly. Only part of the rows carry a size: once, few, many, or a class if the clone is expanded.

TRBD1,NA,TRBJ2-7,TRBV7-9,CASGDRGYEQYF,TGTGCCAGCGGCGACAGGGGCTACGAGCAGTACTTC
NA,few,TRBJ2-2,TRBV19,CASLPQVNTGELFF,TGTGCCAGCCTACCCCAGGTGAACACCGGGGAGCTGTTTTTT
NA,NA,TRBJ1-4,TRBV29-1,CSVTDTNREKLFF,TGCAGCGTCACGGACACCAATCGGGAAAAACTGTTTTTT
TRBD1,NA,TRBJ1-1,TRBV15,CATSRTGRGSGEAFF,TGTGCCACCAGCAGGACAGGGCGGGGGTCGGGAGAAGCTTTCTTT
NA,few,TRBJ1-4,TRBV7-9,CASSERSGEKLFF,TGTGCCAGCAGCGAAAGATCCGGGGAAAAACTGTTTTTT
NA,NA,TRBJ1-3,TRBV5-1,CASKDPRRDTIYF,TGCGCCAGCAAGGATCCGAGACGGGACACCATATATTTT
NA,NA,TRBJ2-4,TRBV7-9,CASSLGRPGSSAKNIQYF,TGTGCCAGCAGCTTAGGTCGCCCCGGGTCTAGCGCCAAAAACATTCAGTACTTC
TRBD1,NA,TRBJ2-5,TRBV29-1,CSVSPRGTGLQETQYF,TGCAGCGTTTCTCCTCGCGGGACAGGGTTACAAGAGACCCAGTACTTC
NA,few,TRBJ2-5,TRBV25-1,CASSEQQGTQYF,TGTGCCAGCAGTGAACAGCAAGGGACCCAGTACTTC
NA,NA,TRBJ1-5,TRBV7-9,CASSRSGTNQPQHF,TGTGCCAGCAGCCGGTCCGGGACGAATCAGCCCCAGCATTTT
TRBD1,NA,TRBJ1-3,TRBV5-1,CASSPGGMAGNTIYF,TGCGCCAGCAGCCCAGGGGGAATGGCTGGAAACACCATATATTTT
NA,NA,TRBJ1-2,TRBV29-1,CSVESRMGGYTF,TGCAGCGTTGAATCCCGTATGGGTGGCTACACCTTC
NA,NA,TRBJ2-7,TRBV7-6,CASSERMTYEQYF,TGTGCCAGCAGCGAGCGGATGACCTACGAGCAGTACTTC
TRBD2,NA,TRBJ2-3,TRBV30,CARKASGSGDTQYF,TGTGCCCGGAAGGCTAGCGGGAGCGGGGATACGCAGTATTTT
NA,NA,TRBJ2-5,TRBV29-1,CSVDGTQYF,TGCAGCGTTGACGGGACCCAGTACTTC
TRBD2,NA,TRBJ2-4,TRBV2,CASRTSRTSGRTGTKNIQYF,TGTGCCAGCAGGACCAGTCGGACTAGCGGGAGAACCGGTACCAAAAACATTCAGTACTTC
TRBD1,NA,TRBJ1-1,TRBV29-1,CSAGDSEAFF,TGCAGCGCCGGGGACAGTGAAGCTTTCTTT
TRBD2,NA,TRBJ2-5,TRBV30,CAWSGQTSGGRGQYF,TGTGCCTGGAGTGGACAGACTAGCGGGGGACGAGGCCAGTACTTC
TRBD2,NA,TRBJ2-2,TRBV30,CAWSVLRTSSSTGELFF,TGTGCCTGGAGTGTACTTCGGACTAGCTCGTCCACCGGGGAGCTGTTTTTT
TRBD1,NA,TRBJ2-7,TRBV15,CATSIIDRDGDEQYF,TGTGCCACCAGCATTATAGACAGGGACGGGGACGAGCAGTACTTC
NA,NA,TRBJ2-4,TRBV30,CAWGEAKNIQYF,TGTGCCTGGGGAGAGGCCAAAAACATTCAGTACTTC
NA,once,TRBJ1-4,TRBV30,CAWSRATTNEKLFF,TGTGCCTGGAGTCGAGCTACAACTAATGAAAAACTGTTTTTT
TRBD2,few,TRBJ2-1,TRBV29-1,CSVRGSETSSYNEQFF,TGCAGCGTGCGGGGGAGTGAGACCAGCTCCTACAATGAGCAGTTCTTC
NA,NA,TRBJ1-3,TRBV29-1,CSVERGSGNTIYF,TGCAGCGTGGAGAGGGGCTCTGGAAACACCATATATTTT
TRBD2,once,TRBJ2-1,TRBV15,CATSRVASGMYNEQFF,TGTGCCACCAGCAGAGTGGCTAGCGGGATGTACAATGAGCAGTTCTTC